The 14 T cell receptor beta chains listed next were all sequenced from one sample in a study of metastatic and nonmetastatic thyroid tumors. Treatment of any kind had been given to no patient before thyroid surgery. TCRdb reanalyzed the PCR reads with MiXCR. The table lists 11,000 to 15,000 clones, roughly 25% of them singletons, with approximately 11% in the top ten. Sequencing used tumor tissue. Receptor source: a female donor with papillary thyroid cancer or a benign thyroid nodule (not recorded which). Some clones in this sample may be carry-over from other donors' samples.

This clone has just one count. CDR3 sequence (DNA): TGTGCCAGCAGCCCGTGGGGTAGCGGTACCTACAATGAGCAGTTCTTC. Protein sequence: CASSPWGSGTYNEQFF. The chain recombines TRBV11-2 with TRBJ2-1; D is perhaps TRBD2 (6 bases). CDR3 size: 16 residues. Germline CDR1 reads SGHAT; CDR2 reads FQNNGV. V was cut by 5 bases and J by 2 bases, with 16 bases left in between. Variable domain in full (rest from reference TRBV11-2 and TRBJ2-1): EAGVAQSPRYKIIEKRQSVAFWCNPISGHATLYWYQQILGQGPKLLIQFQNNGVVDDSQLPKDRFSAERLKGVDSTLKIQPAKLEDSAVYLCASSPWGSGTYNEQFFGPGTRLTVL.

The sample holds a few counts of this clone. Since a much larger clone is just one base distant, this may be a read error. V gene TRBV20-1 combines with J gene TRBJ2-3; D gene uncertain. CDR3 length: 10 residues. Germline V lookup: CDR1 DFQATT, CDR2 SNEGSKA (reference sequence). Between the trimmed V and J ends, which lost 6 bases and 8 bases, there was a span of 9 bases. CDR3 DNA: TGCAGTGCCCTAGAGTGTACGCAGTATTTT. This sequence encodes CSALECTQYF.

This chain uses TRBV3-1 with TRBJ2-7, with no clear D. The V gene lost 1 base and the J gene lost 6 bases, with 7 bases spanning the gap. This CDR3 is built from 12 residues. Germline lookup yields CDR1 LGHDT and CDR2 YNNKEL (reference sequence). CDR3 in amino acids: CASSQAASEQYF. DNA of the CDR3: TGTGCCAGCAGCCAAGCAGCGAGCGAGCAGTACTTC.

The gene calls are TRBV7-2 and TRBJ1-2; possible D gene TRBD1, 6 bases. Germline CDR1 SGHTA, CDR2 FQGNSA. The CDR3 consists of 14 residues. Trimming left V 0 bases short and J 4 bases short, with 9 bases between. This CDR3 reads CASSLADRIYGYTF. The CDR3 DNA reads TGTGCCAGCAGCTTAGCAGACAGGATCTATGGCTACACCTTC. Together with reference TRBV7-2 and TRBJ1-2, the CDR3 gives the full variable domain: GAGVSQSPSNKVTEKGKDVELRCDPISGHTALYWYRQSLGQGLEFLIYFQGNSAPDKSGLPSDRFSAERTGGSVSTLTIQRTQQEDSAVYLCASSLADRIYGYTFGSGTRLTVV.

CDR3 DNA sequence: TGTGCCAGCAGCTTAGGCCAGGGAGCTTTCTTT. It specifies CASSLGQGAFF. The chain links TRBV13 to TRBJ1-1, with a tentative D call TRBD1 (5 bases). Germline CDR1 PRHDT, CDR2 FYEKMQ (reference sequence). The V and J ends lost 0 bases and 10 bases respectively, with 6 bases between them. The CDR3 totals 11 residues.

V is TRBV6-1 and J is TRBJ2-6, with 7 bases lining up with TRBD1. The CDR3 has 18 residues. Germline V CDR1 and CDR2: MNHNS, SASEGT. V lost 3 bases, J lost 6 bases, and 14 bases stayed unmatched. The CDR3 here is CASSETWDRSLLANVLTF. The CDR3, as DNA: TGTGCCAGCAGTGAGACCTGGGACAGAAGCCTCCTGGCCAACGTCCTGACTTTC.

This clone showed up just a few times. The chain is built from TRBV27 and TRBJ1-6; D perhaps matches TRBD1 (5 bases). V was pared by 5 bases and J by 14 bases, with 28 bases between. This CDR3 is 17 amino acids long. In germline, CDR1 is MNHEY, CDR2 SMNVEV (reference sequence). CDR3 protein: CASSPSGQGEKLQSLHF. The CDR3 DNA is TGTGCCAGCAGTCCTAGCGGGCAGGGAGAGAAACTTCAATCCCTCCACTTT.

This clone ranks as medium-sized. V usage is TRBV28 and J usage is TRBJ1-2; D unclear. The length of the CDR3 is 14 residues. V lost 7 bases to trimming and J lost 4 bases, with 16 bases between them. Germline loops: CDR1 MDHEN, CDR2 SYDVKM. CDR3 amino acids: CASTDPSRLYGYTF. The CDR3 region has the DNA TGTGCCAGCACCGACCCGAGTCGACTCTATGGCTACACCTTC.

The rearrangement uses TRBV20-1 and TRBJ2-1; D not certain. V was pared by 2 bases and J by 8 bases, with 7 bases between. The germline CDR1 and CDR2 sequences are DFQATT and SNEGSKA (reference sequence). This CDR3 region has 11 residues. In DNA form, the CDR3 reads TGCAGTGCTAGATTTACCCATGAGCAGTTCTTC. Amino acid sequence: CSARFTHEQFF.

This clone was counted many times. The chain recombines TRBV12-3 or TRBV12-4 with TRBJ1-2; D might be TRBD1 (6 bases). This CDR3 comprises 15 residues. Trimming took off 0 bases at V and 0 bases at J, with 8 bases between the two ends. The CDR3 DNA reads TGTGCCAGCAGTTTAGCGGACAGACCTAACTATGGCTACACCTTC. Residues: CASSLADRPNYGYTF.

The rearrangement uses TRBV11-3 and TRBJ1-1; D remains unclear. This CDR3 contains 14 residues. Trimming pared 1 base from V and 1 base from J, leaving 7 bases between. CDR1 and CDR2 from the germline V gene are SGHNT and YENEEA. The CDR3 loop reads CASSLAGENTEAFF. The CDR3 DNA reads as TGTGCCAGCAGCTTAGCAGGAGAGAACACTGAAGCTTTCTTT.

The V gene is TRBV24-1, the J gene TRBJ2-7; no firm D call. The CDR3 loop spans 13 amino acids. The germline V gene has CDR1 KGHDR and CDR2 SFDVKD. Trimming stripped 3 bases from V and 4 bases from J, with 9 bases between. The CDR3 DNA follows: TGTGCCACCAGTGATCCAGCAGAGTACGAGCAGTACTTC. Translating it yields CATSDPAEYEQYF.

This clone was observed many times. The chain uses TRBV9 and TRBJ2-2; D may be TRBD2 (5 bases). Trimming stripped 0 bases from V and 7 bases from J, with 10 bases between. Germline V lookup: CDR1 SGDLS, CDR2 YYNGEE. The CDR3 runs to 14 residues. CDR3 bases: TGTGCCAGCAGCGTAGTGGTACGGGGCGGGGAGCTGTTTTTT. Its translation: CASSVVVRGGELFF.

The table lists this clone with a few counts. V is TRBV7-8 and J is TRBJ2-3, with D perhaps matching TRBD2 (6 bases). Per the germline V gene, CDR1 is SGHVS and CDR2 is FQNEAQ. This CDR3 comprises 15 residues. CDR3 protein: CATGTSLNQRDTQYF. DNA of the CDR3: TGTGCGACCGGCACTAGCCTAAACCAGAGAGATACGCAGTATTTT.